This is a list of T cell receptor beta chains from one sample in a study of T-cell reconstitution after alpha-beta-depleted transplantation in children. One entry per CDR3 protein results from TCRdb running MiXCR on the PCR reads. The sample lists some 350,000 distinct CDR3 sequences; roughly 16% were seen once. Here the sequenced sample was PBMCs, mostly from graft donor cells, taken 360 days after TCRalphabeta/CD19-depleted stem cell transplant. These receptors all come from a male patient under 10 years old who had a stem cell transplant for acute lymphoblastic leukemia, so the T cells may come from the graft donor. Both conserved end residues are part of each CDR3. Each record gives: D gene, clone size, CDR3 length, V gene, J gene, CDR3 DNA, CDR3 protein. A D gene is named only where the DNA matches it firmly. Clone size is given for some rows only: seen once, a few or many times, or a class if the clone is expanded.

TRBD2	-	14	TRBV7-2	TRBJ2-7	TGTGCCAGCAGGAAAACTAGCGGGGGAGGGGAGCAGTACTTC	CASRKTSGGGEQYF
TRBD1	-	13	TRBV7-8	TRBJ1-1	TGTGCCAGCAGCTTGGGACAGTACACTGAAGCTTTCTTT	CASSLGQYTEAFF
TRBD2	few	15	TRBV12-3/TRBV12-4	TRBJ2-1	TGTGCCAGCAGTGTTAGCGGGAGGGCTACTGGAGAGCAGTTCTTC	CASSVSGRATGEQFF
TRBD2	many	15	TRBV12-3/TRBV12-4	TRBJ2-2	TGTGCCAGCAGTTGGGCGGGAGGTGGGACCGGGGAGCTGTTTTTT	CASSWAGGGTGELFF
TRBD1	-	15	TRBV7-3	TRBJ2-2	TGTGCCAGCAGCTCCAGGGGGCAAGGCACCGGGGAGCTGTTTTTT	CASSSRGQGTGELFF
-	-	16	TRBV7-2	TRBJ2-3	TGTGCCAGCAGCTTACGCGGGCGCGCTAAGATGGGTACGCAGTATTTT	CASSLRGRAKMGTQYF
-	many	14	TRBV15	TRBJ2-2	TGTGCCACCAGCAGAGTCGGCCAAACCGGGGAGCTGTTTTTT	CATSRVGQTGELFF
TRBD1	-	17	TRBV7-9	TRBJ2-1	TGTGCCAGCAGCCGGAGAAGGGGGCCGGTACACGACAATGAGCAGTTCTTC	CASSRRRGPVHDNEQFF
-	many	11	TRBV12-3/TRBV12-4	TRBJ2-5	TGTGCCAGCAGCCTCACGGGGCGGAAGTACTTC	CASSLTGRKYF
TRBD1	many	14	TRBV18	TRBJ2-7	TGTGCCAGCTCACGACAGGGTATTACGGACGAGCAGTACTTC	CASSRQGITDEQYF
TRBD2	many	21	TRBV4-1	TRBJ2-3	TGCGCCAGCAGCCAAGTAGGACTAGCGGGAGGAAGGGGGGCACGCACAGATACGCAGTATTTT	CASSQVGLAGGRGARTDTQYF
-	-	14	TRBV10-1	TRBJ2-3	TGCGCCAGCAGTGCATCGGGGGATACAGATACGCAGTATTTT	CASSASGDTDTQYF
TRBD1	many	15	TRBV28	TRBJ1-4	TGTGCCAGCAGTTTACGACCGGGACAGGGTGAAAAACTGTTTTTT	CASSLRPGQGEKLFF
TRBD1	-	13	TRBV28	TRBJ2-3	TGTGCCAGTCGACAGGGGGCCACAGATACGCAGTATTTT	CASRQGATDTQYF
TRBD2	-	13	TRBV11-2	TRBJ2-1	TGTGCCAGCAGCCTTAGCCGGGGGGATGAGCAGTTCTTC	CASSLSRGDEQFF
-	few	14	TRBV28	TRBJ2-7	TGTGCCAGCAGTATGCCCTCTCGGGGATTCGGGCAGTACTTC	CASSMPSRGFGQYF
TRBD2	many	15	TRBV7-9	TRBJ2-5	TGTGCCAGCAGCTTAGCAATGGGGGGGGAAGAGACCCAGTACTTC	CASSLAMGGEETQYF
-	few	16	TRBV11-2	TRBJ2-1	TGTGCCAGCAGCTTAGATCCTGATCTCTCCTACAATGAGCAGTTCTTC	CASSLDPDLSYNEQFF
-	few	15	TRBV5-1	TRBJ2-1	TGCGCCAGCAGCCCCCCCCGCGGGCTAAACAATGAGCAGTTCTTC	CASSPPRGLNNEQFF
TRBD2	-	16	TRBV25-1	TRBJ2-3	TGTGCCAGCAGTTTACTGGGACTAGCGGCCACAGATACGCAGTATTTT	CASSLLGLAATDTQYF
-	many	14	TRBV7-9	TRBJ2-2	TGTGCCAGCAGCACCAGCGGGTTATCCGGGGAGCTGTTTTTT	CASSTSGLSGELFF
TRBD2	many	15	TRBV28	TRBJ2-1	TGTGCCAGCAGTTTACGGGGGACTAGTGGCAATGAGCAGTTCTTC	CASSLRGTSGNEQFF
-	-	14	TRBV10-3	TRBJ1-6	TGTGCCATCACCGACGGCCGCTATAATTCACCCCTCCACTTT	CAITDGRYNSPLHF
-	-	13	TRBV27	TRBJ1-1	TGTGCCAGCAGTTTTAATGGGCAGGTTGAAGCTTTCTTT	CASSFNGQVEAFF
TRBD2	many	15	TRBV5-4	TRBJ2-1	TGTGCCAGCAGCTTGTGGACTAGCGGATACAATGAGCAGTTCTTC	CASSLWTSGYNEQFF
TRBD1	many	14	TRBV2	TRBJ1-1	TGTGCCAGCGGGACAGGGTACATGAACACTGAAGCTTTCTTT	CASGTGYMNTEAFF
TRBD1	-	15	TRBV4-1	TRBJ2-7	TGCGCCAGCAGCCAAGAGGACAGGGCCCCCTACGAGCAGTACTTC	CASSQEDRAPYEQYF
-	few	14	TRBV28	TRBJ1-4	TGTGCCAGCAGGTCGTGGGCCCCCACGGATGGGCTGTTTTTT	CASRSWAPTDGLFF
TRBD1	few	16	TRBV10-3	TRBJ2-7	TGTGCCATCAGTGACCCGAGACAGGGGGCGACCTACGAGCAGTACTTC	CAISDPRQGATYEQYF
-	few	15	TRBV5-1	TRBJ2-7	TGCGCCAGCACCCCGGGGGGCCCTAGCTCCTACGAGCAGTACTTC	CASTPGGPSSYEQYF
-	-	16	TRBV9	TRBJ2-6	TGTGCCAGCAGCGTATCCAGGGCCTCTGGGGCCAACGTCCTGACTTTC	CASSVSRASGANVLTF
TRBD2	few	16	TRBV28	TRBJ2-7	TGTGCCAGCAGTTTATACGAGAGCGGGAGCTCCTACGAGCAGTACTTC	CASSLYESGSSYEQYF
TRBD2	few	16	TRBV5-1	TRBJ2-3	TGCGCCAGCAGCTTGGAGGCGGGAGGCCACACAGATACGCAGTATTTT	CASSLEAGGHTDTQYF
TRBD1	-	15	TRBV10-2	TRBJ2-3	TGCGCCAGCAGGGGACAGGGAACAAGCACAGATACGCAGTATTTT	CASRGQGTSTDTQYF
-	-	13	TRBV7-9	TRBJ2-7	TGTGCCAGCAGCACTCAAGACAGATACGAGCAGTACTTC	CASSTQDRYEQYF
-	few	14	TRBV5-1	TRBJ1-2	TGCGCCAGCAGCTTGGGCAGCATTTTCTATGGCTACACCTTC	CASSLGSIFYGYTF
-	many	13	TRBV5-6	TRBJ1-1	TGTGCCAGCAGCTTGGACAGGATGGCTGAAGCTTTCTTT	CASSLDRMAEAFF